This passage covers 26 T cell receptor beta chains from one sample sequenced in a study of blood T cell repertoires in COVID-19. Some clones are missing from TCRdb's copy, which holds only in-frame ones; the method was immunoSEQ multiplex PCR. This table holds approximately 230,000 clones, 70% to 90% found once. The specimen was peripheral blood. These receptors originate from a man younger than 30 with active or convalescent COVID-19.

The gene calls are TRBV10-1 and TRBJ2-2; TRBD1 might be the D (5 bases). The V gene lost 6 bases and the J gene lost 2 bases, with 13 bases spanning the gap. The CDR3 loop spans 15 amino acids. The germline V gene encodes CDR1 WNHNN and CDR2 SYGVQD (reference sequence). The CDR3, as DNA: TGCGCCAGCAGCAAACGCAGGGAAAACACCGGGGAGCTGTTTTTT. It is translated as CASSKRRENTGELFF.

The chain combines TRBV9 with TRBJ2-1; D is unresolved. Germline V gene data show CDR1 as SGDLS and CDR2 as YYNGEE. The CDR3 is 15 residues long. Trimming pared 0 bases from V and 7 bases from J, leaving 14 bases between. CDR3 in DNA: TGTGCCAGCAGCGTAGGTACGGTCCCTAATAATGAGCAGTTCTTC. Its protein product is CASSVGTVPNNEQFF.

The CDR3 DNA sequence: TGCGCCAGCAGTGAGTCCTTCGGGACAGGGTATAACCAGCCCCAGCATTTT. This translates into CASSESFGTGYNQPQHF. This sequence joins TRBV10-2 and TRBJ1-5, with 9 nucleotides matching TRBD1. CDR1 WSHSY and CDR2 SAAADI come from the germline V gene. The CDR3 loop spans 17 amino acids. Trimming cost V 0 bases and J 7 bases; bases outside gene matches: 10.

The V and J genes are TRBV7-3 and TRBJ1-1, with D possibly matching TRBD1 (5 bases). Germline V lookup: CDR1 SGHTA, CDR2 FQGTGA. Trimming took off 1 base at V and 6 bases at J, with 12 bases between the two ends. The CDR3 is 14 residues long. As DNA, the CDR3 is TGTGCCAGCAGCTTAATCAGGGCGTGCGCTGAAGCTTTCTTT. Translated: CASSLIRACAEAFF.

This chain connects TRBV30 to TRBJ1-3; D not certain. Germline V lookup: CDR1 GTSNPN, CDR2 SVGIG (reference sequence). This CDR3 contains 13 residues. V lost 7 bases and J lost 2, with 12 bases in between. CDR3 residues: CALTYAPGNTIYF. Here the CDR3 DNA reads TGTGCCTTAACCTACGCCCCTGGAAACACCATATATTTT. The full variable domain, rest sourced from reference TRBV30 and TRBJ1-3, is SQTIHQWPATLVQPVGSPLSLECTVEGTSNPNLYWYRQAAGRGLQLLFYSVGIGQISSEVPQNLSASRPQDRQFILSSKKLLLSDSGFYLCALTYAPGNTIYFGEGSWLTVV.

This chain connects TRBV2 to TRBJ2-5, with D unclear. The CDR3 is 12 residues long. Trimming removed 6 bases from V and 1 base from J, with 6 bases in between. Germline loops: CDR1 SNHLY, CDR2 FYNNEI. The chain's CDR3 is CASRQSQETQYF. The CDR3 DNA sequence: TGTGCCAGCAGACAGAGCCAAGAGACCCAGTACTTC.

This clone was observed once. This chain joins TRBV5-4 and TRBJ2-6; 8 nucleotides agree with TRBD1. The germline CDR1 and CDR2 sequences are SGHNT and YYREEE (reference sequence). V gave up 4 bases and J gave up 4 bases; unmatched junction bases: 10. CDR3 size: 17 residues. CDR3 sequence reads: CASSPGTGPQGANVLTF. The CDR3 DNA reads as TGTGCCAGCAGCCCCGGGACAGGTCCCCAGGGGGCCAACGTCCTGACTTTC. The complete variable domain, with remaining parts taken from reference TRBV5-4 and TRBJ2-6, reads ETGVTQSPTHLIKTRGQQVTLRCSSQSGHNTVSWYQQALGQGPQFIFQYYREEENGRGNFPPRFSGLQFPNYSSELNVNALELDDSALYLCASSPGTGPQGANVLTFGAGSRLTVL.

This rearrangement joins TRBV5-1 to TRBJ2-2; possible D gene TRBD2, 6 bases. This CDR3 has 16 residues. Trimming cost V 1 base and J 2 bases, with 12 bases left between them. Germline V lookup: CDR1 SGHRS, CDR2 YFSETQ. The CDR3 loop reads CASSLFGGLNTGELFF. The CDR3, as DNA: TGCGCCAGCAGCTTGTTCGGGGGACTCAACACCGGGGAGCTGTTTTTT.

Here the CDR3 reads CASSLGGNRVGNIQYF. The CDR3 nucleotides are TGTGCCAGCAGCTTAGGGGGGAACAGGGTCGGAAACATTCAGTACTTC. The gene calls are TRBV7-2 and TRBJ2-4; a possible D gene is TRBD1 (6 bases). This CDR3 is built from 16 residues. V was trimmed by 1 base and J by 6 bases, leaving 16 bases between them. From germline, CDR1 is SGHTA and CDR2 FQGNSA.

The genes are TRBV5-4 and TRBJ2-3; TRBD2 agrees at 7 bases. The CDR3 sequence is 16 residues long. V dropped 2 bases and J dropped 0; count of bases not matched to a gene: 6. The V gene's germline CDR1 is SGHNT and CDR2 YYREEE (reference sequence). The CDR3 is CASSFPGRTSTDTQYF. In DNA, the CDR3 is TGTGCCAGCAGCTTCCCCGGGAGGACTAGCACAGATACGCAGTATTTT.

The rearrangement links TRBV6-6 to TRBJ2-5, with TRBD2 matching 11 bases. Germline V CDR1 and CDR2: MNHNY, SVGAGI (reference sequence). V lost 5 bases and J lost 1; bases outside the gene matches: 3. This CDR3 comprises 15 residues. CDR3 coding DNA: TGTGCCAGCAGTCGACTAGCGGGGTTCCAAGAGACCCAGTACTTC. Translated: CASSRLAGFQETQYF.

The J gene is TRBJ2-7, the V gene TRBV7-8; 8 nucleotides match TRBD2. Looked up from germline, CDR1 is SGHVS and CDR2 is FQNEAQ. This CDR3 has 15 residues. J gave up 3 bases and V 5 bases, and 9 bases lay outside the gene matches. CDR3 coding DNA: TGTGCCAGCAGCGAAACCGAAGCGGGAGTCTACGAGCAGTACTTC. It codes for CASSETEAGVYEQYF.

The chain uses TRBV11-2 and TRBJ2-1; a possible D gene is TRBD2 (6 bases). The CDR3 runs 15 residues. The V gene's germline CDR1 is SGHAT and CDR2 FQNNGV. V gave up 2 bases and J gave up 2 bases, with 10 bases separating them. The CDR3, as DNA: TGTGCCAGCAGCTTATCGGGGGAGGCCTACAATGAGCAGTTCTTC. It encodes CASSLSGEAYNEQFF.

The V call is TRBV7-3, the J call TRBJ2-3; 13 bases are a match to TRBD2. This CDR3 is built from 18 residues. Losses at the gene ends were 4 bases for V and 4 bases for J; bases not matched to a gene: 11. CDR1 is SGHTA, CDR2 FQGTGA, per germline. CDR3 region: CASSSGLAGVLEADTQYF. The CDR3 DNA sequence: TGTGCCAGCAGCTCTGGACTAGCGGGAGTGTTGGAGGCAGATACGCAGTATTTT.

This chain uses TRBV6-5 with TRBJ1-4, with a possible D match to TRBD1 (6 bases). The V end lost 6 bases, the J end lost 13 bases, and 12 bases lay between the germline ends. CDR1 MNHEY and CDR2 SVGAGI come from the germline V gene. The CDR3 has 11 amino acids. CDR3 in DNA: TGTGCCAGCAGCTGGGACATGGGACTGTTTTTT. Its protein product is CASSWDMGLFF.

The V and J genes are TRBV29-1 and TRBJ1-2, with 7 positions matching TRBD1. V dropped 7 bases and J dropped 3; count of bases not matched to a gene: 2. This CDR3 spans 11 amino acids. Germline CDR1 and CDR2: SQVTM and ANQGSEA. CDR3: CSGGGDYGYTF. For the CDR3, the DNA is TGCAGCGGAGGGGGCGACTATGGCTACACCTTC.

This chain uses TRBV28 with TRBJ2-1; 8 bases fit TRBD2. The CDR3 consists of 14 residues. CDR1 MDHEN and CDR2 SYDVKM come from the germline V gene. V was clipped by 2 bases and J by 6 bases; unmatched bases: 3. The CDR3 spells CASSLGLASNEQFF. The CDR3 DNA reads as TGTGCCAGCAGTTTAGGACTAGCCTCCAATGAGCAGTTCTTC.

This chain connects TRBV19 to TRBJ1-6; D remains ambiguous. The CDR3 covers 17 residues. Between the trimmed V and J ends, which lost 3 bases and 0 bases, there was a span of 12 bases. In germline, CDR1 is LNHDA, CDR2 SQIVND (reference sequence). The CDR3 loop reads CASSIQASSSYNSPLHF. Written as DNA, the CDR3 is TGTGCCAGTAGTATCCAGGCTTCGAGCTCCTATAATTCACCCCTCCACTTT.

The chain joins TRBV7-8 to TRBJ1-2, with 12 nucleotides matching TRBD1. Germline CDR1 SGHVS, CDR2 FQNEAQ. V trimming: 1 base; J trimming: 5 bases; junction bases outside the gene matches: 8. The CDR3 runs 17 residues. Here the CDR3 DNA reads TGTGCCAGCAGCTTAGGAGGGACAGGGGGCATGAGTTATGGCTACACCTTC. It yields the protein CASSLGGTGGMSYGYTF.

This chain joins TRBV6-5 and TRBJ1-1; TRBD1 is a possible D gene (5 bases). The V gene lost 0 bases and the J gene lost 10 bases, with 9 bases spanning the gap. CDR1 is MNHEY and CDR2 is SVGAGI in the germline V gene. The CDR3 contains 12 residues. The CDR3 DNA is TGTGCCAGCAGTTACTCGGGGGGGGGAGCTTTCTTT. Translation: CASSYSGGGAFF.

The sample holds one count of this clone. Distinct nucleotide sequences in the sample also encode this CDR3. The rearrangement joins TRBV6-2 or TRBV6-3 to TRBJ2-7; D gene uncertain. CDR1 is MNHEY and CDR2 is SVGEGT in the germline V gene. V was shortened by 2 bases and J by 2 bases, with 13 bases between the two germline ends. This CDR3 contains 15 residues. In nucleotides, the CDR3 is TGTGCCAGCAGTTACGAGAGTGTTCGAGCCTACGAGCAGTACTTC. Translated: CASSYESVRAYEQYF.

The rearrangement joins TRBV6-5 to TRBJ2-1; weak D call: TRBD1 (6 bases). V lost 7 bases and J 4 bases, leaving 17 bases between the germline ends. This CDR3 comprises 15 residues. The germline V gene encodes CDR1 MNHEY and CDR2 SVGAGI. The DNA for the CDR3 is TGTGCCAGCACTCGCGATCGACAGGTTTACAATGAGCAGTTCTTC. The encoded protein is CASTRDRQVYNEQFF.

This chain uses TRBV7-9 with TRBJ1-1; 7 bases map to TRBD1. Germline V gives CDR1 SEHNR, CDR2 FQNEAQ (reference sequence). V trimming: 1 base; J trimming: 5 bases; junction bases outside the gene matches: 7. The CDR3 is 15 amino acids. The CDR3 DNA follows: TGTGCCAGCAGCTTAGAGTCGAGGGGGCAGACTGAAGCTTTCTTT. Translation: CASSLESRGQTEAFF. The variable domain in full, with the rest retrieved from reference TRBV7-9 and TRBJ1-1, is DTGVSQNPRHKITKRGQNVTFRCDPISEHNRLYWYRQTLGQGPEFLTYFQNEAQLEKSRLLSDRFSAERPKGSFSTLEIQRTEQGDSAMYLCASSLESRGQTEAFFGQGTRLTVV.

Only one count was recorded for this clone. In nucleotides, the CDR3 is TGTGCCAGCTCACAACTAGCCCGTCGCACAGATACGCAGTATTTT. Encoded protein: CASSQLARRTDTQYF. The chain uses TRBV18 and TRBJ2-3; possible D gene TRBD2, 6 bases. The CDR3 runs to 15 residues. Trimming pared 4 bases from V and 1 base from J, leaving 12 bases between. The V gene's germline CDR1 is KGHSH and CDR2 LQKENI.

The rearrangement links TRBV28 to TRBJ2-2, with D possibly TRBD1 on 6 matching bases. This CDR3 contains 17 residues. The V end lost 7 bases, the J end lost 7 bases, and 25 bases lay between the germline ends. Germline CDR1 reads MDHEN; CDR2 reads SYDVKM. The CDR3 is CASTEIWAGDQGGELFF. The CDR3 DNA reads TGTGCCAGCACAGAAATATGGGCAGGGGATCAGGGCGGGGAGCTGTTTTTT.

The rearrangement uses TRBV25-1 and TRBJ1-5; D is undetermined. V was clipped by 8 bases and J by 3 bases, with 17 bases between them. The germline V gene has CDR1 MGHDK and CDR2 SYGVNS. CDR3 length: 15 amino acids. CDR3 nucleotide sequence: TGTGCCAGCGGTATCATAGAGAAAGACAATCAGCCCCAGCATTTT. As protein: CASGIIEKDNQPQHF.